A selection of T cell receptor beta chains follows, all from one sample in a study of T cells in Graves' hyperthyroidism and ophthalmopathy. A single record per CDR3 protein comes from TCRdb applying MiXCR to the multiplex PCR reads. There are about 700,000 distinct CDR3 sequences in the sample; less than 15% occur only once, and roughly 10% lies in the top ten. The source material was blood. These receptor sequences come from a woman aged 18-29 years with Graves' hyperthyroidism. Each CDR3 is given with its conserved first and last residue. The order of the fields is D gene, V gene, clone size, J gene, CDR3 protein, CDR3 DNA. A D gene is named only where the DNA matches it firmly. The size of a clone is reported for some rows only, either as once, few or many, or as a class for expanded clones.

NA	TRBV12-3/TRBV12-4	many	TRBJ1-2	CASSSDLWGLGYGYTF	TGTGCCAGCAGTTCAGACTTATGGGGTCTCGGCTATGGCTACACCTTC
NA	TRBV7-2	many	TRBJ1-1	CASSLTRKGQHPLDTEAFF	TGTGCCAGCAGCTTAACCCGGAAGGGGCAGCACCCCTTAGACACTGAAGCTTTCTTT
NA	TRBV27	few	TRBJ2-1	CASSLNPPHEQFF	TGTGCCAGCAGTTTAAACCCCCCGCATGAGCAGTTCTTC
NA	TRBV7-8	NA	TRBJ1-2	CASSISGGGPYYGYTF	TGTGCCAGCAGTATCTCGGGCGGGGGGCCTTACTATGGCTACACCTTC
TRBD2	TRBV3-1	NA	TRBJ2-5	CACSQDGLARETQYF	TGTGCCTGCAGCCAAGACGGACTAGCGCGAGAGACCCAGTACTTC
TRBD1	TRBV6-1	many	TRBJ1-5	CASKGQGLTSNQPQHF	TGTGCCAGCAAAGGACAGGGATTAACTAGCAATCAGCCCCAGCATTTT
TRBD1	TRBV6-1	NA	TRBJ2-1	CASTSGTGEGNEQFF	TGTGCCAGCACCTCCGGGACAGGGGAGGGAAATGAGCAGTTCTTC
NA	TRBV28	few	TRBJ2-2	CASSWRAGELFF	TGTGCCAGCAGCTGGAGGGCCGGGGAGCTGTTTTTT
NA	TRBV4-3	few	TRBJ1-6	CASSQRGSNSPLHF	TGCGCCAGCAGCCAGAGAGGGAGTAATTCACCCCTCCACTTT
NA	TRBV27	many	TRBJ2-5	CASSSFVSGSETQYF	TGTGCCAGCAGTTCCTTTGTATCTGGATCGGAGACCCAGTACTTC
TRBD1	TRBV11-3	many	TRBJ2-7	CASSLGQWDRKDSYEQYF	TGTGCCAGCAGCTTAGGGCAATGGGACAGGAAAGATTCCTACGAGCAGTACTTC
NA	TRBV11-2	many	TRBJ1-1	CASSSLQRTEAFF	TGTGCCAGCAGCTCCCTTCAAAGGACTGAAGCTTTCTTT
TRBD1	TRBV12-5	few	TRBJ2-1	CASGLVQSDRTPGRSSYNEQFF	TGTGCTAGTGGTTTGGTCCAATCGGACAGGACTCCGGGACGGAGCTCCTACAATGAGCAGTTCTTC
NA	TRBV3-1	many	TRBJ2-5	CASSQTLTQYF	TGTGCCAGCAGCCAGACATTGACCCAGTACTTC
TRBD2	TRBV7-2	few	TRBJ2-1	CAAGGSLYNEQFF	TGTGCCGCGGGCGGGAGCCTGTACAATGAGCAGTTCTTC
NA	TRBV5-4	few	TRBJ2-5	CASKERAQETQYF	TGTGCCAGCAAAGAGCGGGCACAAGAGACCCAGTACTTC
TRBD1	TRBV5-1	few	TRBJ1-6	CASRPRTGPFIPLHF	TGCGCCAGCAGACCTCGGACAGGGCCTTTTATACCCCTCCACTTT
NA	TRBV7-2	many	TRBJ2-5	CASSREETQYF	TGTGCCAGCAGCAGGGAAGAGACCCAGTACTTC
NA	TRBV19	NA	TRBJ2-3	CASSTLVGQTNRDTQYF	TGTGCCAGTAGTACTCTTGTTGGACAGACAAACCGAGATACGCAGTATTTT
TRBD1	TRBV20-1	many	TRBJ1-1	CSARDPRTGGVMKAFF	TGCAGTGCTAGAGATCCCAGGACAGGGGGGGTGATGAAAGCTTTCTTT
TRBD1	TRBV19	NA	TRBJ1-1	CASRPDGTGGLEAFF	TGTGCCAGCCGACCGGACGGGACAGGGGGTCTTGAAGCTTTCTTT
TRBD1	TRBV4-1	few	TRBJ2-7	CASSQQVNRGTSYEQYF	TGCGCCAGCAGCCAACAAGTCAACAGGGGGACGTCATACGAGCAGTACTTC
NA	TRBV3-1	many	TRBJ2-3	CASSQVTDTQYF	TGTGCCAGCAGCCAAGTCACAGATACGCAGTATTTT
NA	TRBV30	NA	TRBJ1-4	CAWGNRPGRDNEKLFF	TGTGCCTGGGGTAACCGACCGGGAAGGGATAATGAAAAACTGTTTTTT
TRBD1	TRBV6-1	few	TRBJ2-7	CASIPGGTGKYEQYF	TGTGCCAGCATCCCAGGAGGGACAGGGAAATACGAGCAGTACTTC
NA	TRBV13	many	TRBJ1-6	CASSGESSPLHF	TGTGCCAGCAGCGGAGAGTCCTCGCCCCTCCACTTT
NA	TRBV7-9	NA	TRBJ2-5	CASRGLGETQYF	TGTGCCAGCAGGGGGCTCGGAGAGACCCAGTACTTC
NA	TRBV6-1	few	TRBJ2-1	CASSPRVASYNEQFF	TGTGCCAGCAGTCCGCGGGTAGCCTCCTACAATGAGCAGTTCTTC
NA	TRBV11-2	many	TRBJ2-1	CASSLGASVEQFF	TGTGCCAGCAGCCTAGGAGCTAGCGTTGAGCAGTTCTTC
NA	TRBV19	few	TRBJ2-7	CATQQGREQYF	TGTGCCACCCAGCAGGGGCGAGAGCAGTACTTC
NA	TRBV7-2	few	TRBJ2-7	CASSLGLSTSYYEQYF	TGTGCCAGCAGCTTAGGATTGTCGACCTCTTACTACGAGCAGTACTTC
TRBD2	TRBV5-8	few	TRBJ2-1	CASSQGLAPGEQFF	TGTGCCAGCAGCCAAGGACTAGCCCCCGGGGAGCAGTTCTTC
TRBD1	TRBV27	NA	TRBJ2-1	CASSTLGTGDNEQFF	TGTGCCAGCAGTACGCTCGGGACAGGGGACAATGAGCAGTTCTTC
NA	TRBV10-1	NA	TRBJ2-2	CASRQGLDNGELFF	TGCGCCAGCAGACAGGGTCTTGACAACGGGGAGCTGTTTTTT
NA	TRBV10-3	many	TRBJ1-5	CAISVSTRQPQHF	TGTGCCATCAGTGTATCGACGAGGCAGCCCCAGCATTTT
NA	TRBV7-9	few	TRBJ2-7	CASSLPTVYEQYF	TGTGCCAGCAGCTTACCTACGGTCTACGAGCAGTACTTC
TRBD2	TRBV7-2	many	TRBJ2-7	CASSLKTSGSYEQYF	TGTGCCAGCAGCCTCAAGACTAGCGGGAGCTACGAGCAGTACTTC
NA	TRBV20-1	NA	TRBJ2-1	CSALPTGSYNEQFF	TGCAGTGCTCTACCTACCGGGTCCTACAATGAGCAGTTCTTC
TRBD2	TRBV4-2	NA	TRBJ2-3	CASSQGTSGRSSDTQYF	TGTGCCAGCAGCCAAGGGACTAGCGGGAGATCTAGTGATACGCAGTATTTT
NA	TRBV25-1	NA	TRBJ2-1	CASSEFFRTSYNEQFF	TGTGCCAGCAGTGAATTTTTCAGGACCTCCTACAATGAGCAGTTCTTC
TRBD1	TRBV28	many	TRBJ2-2	CASFSGGSDTGELFF	TGTGCCAGCTTCTCAGGGGGATCGGACACCGGGGAGCTGTTTTTT
TRBD2	TRBV27	many	TRBJ2-3	CASSLQRPPFRTSGYGADTQYF	TGTGCCAGCAGTTTACAAAGGCCCCCATTTCGGACTAGCGGGTATGGGGCAGATACGCAGTATTTT
TRBD1	TRBV11-2	NA	TRBJ1-4	CASSPMGQGGEKLFF	TGTGCCAGCAGCCCGATGGGGCAGGGGGGCGAAAAACTGTTTTTT
TRBD1	TRBV9	many	TRBJ2-1	CASSAMTGASYNEQFF	TGTGCCAGCAGCGCCATGACAGGGGCCAGCTACAATGAGCAGTTCTTC
NA	TRBV29-1	many	TRBJ2-5	CSSSGGDRAAWTTTYRETQYF	TGCAGCTCTTCGGGGGGGGACAGGGCCGCTTGGACTACAACTTACCGAGAGACCCAGTACTTC
NA	TRBV3-1	few	TRBJ2-7	CASSPLGITTWGYYEQYF	TGTGCCAGCAGCCCCCTTGGGATTACTACTTGGGGGTACTACGAGCAGTACTTC
NA	TRBV20-1	NA	TRBJ2-7	CSAKTPGGTYEQYF	TGCAGTGCTAAAACCCCCGGCGGGACCTACGAGCAGTACTTC
TRBD1	TRBV15	many	TRBJ2-7	CATSSRTGAHEQYF	TGTGCCACCAGCAGTAGGACAGGGGCCCACGAGCAGTACTTC
NA	TRBV15	NA	TRBJ1-1	CATSREQNTEAFF	TGTGCCACCAGCAGAGAACAGAACACTGAAGCTTTCTTT
NA	TRBV6-1	few	TRBJ1-1	CASIKSGTEAFF	TGTGCCAGCATCAAAAGCGGCACTGAAGCTTTCTTT
NA	TRBV18	once	TRBJ2-7	CASSPPAGGEQYF	TGTGCCAGCTCACCACCGGCAGGAGGCGAGCAGTACTTC
TRBD2	TRBV6-1	many	TRBJ2-1	CASSSARLAGAPHVEQFF	TGTGCCAGCAGTTCCGCCAGACTAGCGGGAGCCCCACATGTTGAGCAGTTCTTC
NA	TRBV7-3	NA	TRBJ2-7	CASSTTTGSEQYF	TGTGCCAGCAGCACGACAACAGGATCCGAGCAGTACTTC
NA	TRBV6-2/TRBV6-3	many	TRBJ1-2	CASLKHDNYGYTF	TGTGCCAGCCTGAAACACGACAACTATGGCTACACCTTC
NA	TRBV3-2	few	TRBJ2-7	CASPRSGTLCEQYF	TGTGCCAGCCCCAGGTCCGGGACATTGTGCGAGCAGTACTTC
TRBD2	TRBV14	few	TRBJ2-2	CASSQSAGNSGELFF	TGTGCCAGCAGCCAGTCAGCGGGAAACTCCGGGGAGCTGTTTTTT
NA	TRBV7-8	NA	TRBJ1-2	CASSLSIRGEGSGYGYTF	TGTGCCAGCAGCTTATCGATCAGGGGAGAAGGAAGTGGGTATGGCTACACCTTC
NA	TRBV30	many	TRBJ1-1	CAWRRQVTEAFF	TGTGCCTGGAGGAGGCAGGTCACTGAAGCTTTCTTT
NA	TRBV28	many	TRBJ2-7	CASRRTGTPTYEQYF	TGTGCCAGCAGACGAACCGGGACACCTACCTACGAGCAGTACTTC
NA	TRBV28	NA	TRBJ2-3	CASSFRGTPVTDTQYF	TGTGCCAGCAGTTTTAGGGGCACACCAGTCACAGATACGCAGTATTTT